This T cell receptor (beta chain) was observed in a study of spatial heterogeneity in lung cancer. Study observations and caveats: The appearance of ubiquitous expanded tumor TCRs in blood was greater at resection than follow-up.

TCRdb re-analysed the 5' RACE reads in MiXCR, keeping a single row per CDR3 protein. The table has under 25,000 distinct CDR3 sequences, 8% to 10% seen once. The time point: blood at routine non-recurrence follow-up after resection. The CDR3 length is 15 residues. The V gene end was trimmed by 4 bases and the J gene end by 6 bases; junction bases not matched to a gene: 9. Germline-derived CDR1 and CDR2 are SGHDN and FVKESK. This clonotype came up many times. Antigen specificity is unknown. This TCR came from a female donor with early-stage non-small cell lung cancer. The sample in question was PBMCs, obtained at follow-up. The J gene is TRBJ1-1, the V gene TRBV14; 9 positions agree with TRBD1. The CDR3 nucleotides are TGTGCCAGCAGCCTAACAGGGGGCGCGATAGCTGAAGCTTTCTTT. Translating it yields CASSLTGGAIAEAFF.